Shown below are 31 T cell receptor beta chains from a single sample sequenced in a study of T cells after yellow fever vaccination. One entry per CDR3 protein results from TCRdb running MiXCR on the 5' RACE reads. The sample gives about 350,000 distinct CDR3 sequences, around an eighth of which show up once; 3% to 4% is in the top ten. The sample in question was CD4+ T cells sorted from PBMCs, obtained 15 days after the yellow fever booster vaccination. The receptors here all came from a man aged 18 to 30 who received the YFV17D yellow fever vaccine.

The chain couples TRBV6-5 to TRBJ2-3; 8 bases match TRBD1. This CDR3 is built from 17 residues. The germline CDR1 and CDR2 sequences are MNHEY and SVGAGI. Trimming removed 0 bases from V and 4 bases from J; junction bases left unmatched: 9. Written as DNA, the CDR3 is TGTGCCAGCAGTTACTCCTCCGGGACAGGACTGCCAGATACGCAGTATTTT. This translates into CASSYSSGTGLPDTQYF.

The genes are TRBV28 and TRBJ1-2, with 7 bases matching TRBD1. Unmatched junction bases numbered 6, after V lost 6 bases and J lost 8 bases. Germline loops: CDR1 MDHEN, CDR2 SYDVKM. This CDR3 comprises 12 residues. DNA of the CDR3: TGTGCCAGCAGACGGACAGGTGAAGGCTACACCTTC. The encoded protein is CASRRTGEGYTF.

The CDR3 DNA follows: TGTGCCAGCAGCCCAACCGGGTGGCTGGGCAATCAGCCCCAGCATTTT. Its translation is CASSPTGWLGNQPQHF. V and J are TRBV12-3 or TRBV12-4 and TRBJ1-5; unclear D gene. V gave up 6 bases and J gave up 2 bases, with 17 bases separating them. The CDR3 consists of 16 residues.

The rearrangement links TRBV24-1 to TRBJ2-3, with TRBD2 identical over 10 bases. Per germline, CDR1 KGHDR and CDR2 SFDVKD. V lost 2 bases, J lost 0 bases, and 7 bases stayed unmatched. This CDR3 has 18 amino acids. The CDR3 DNA reads TGTGCCACCAGTGATTCAGCGGGGGGGCGGAGGAGCACAGATACGCAGTATTTT. Translating gives CATSDSAGGRRSTDTQYF.

The chain has TRBV18 and TRBJ2-1, with D perhaps being TRBD1 or TRBD2 (6 bases each). The CDR3 runs 15 residues. Germline CDR1 and CDR2: KGHSH and LQKENI. Trimming removed 4 bases from V and 8 bases from J, with 18 bases in between. CDR3 sequence (DNA): TGTGCCAGCTCACTCATGTCCAGGGGAGGCGATGAGCAGTTCTTC. Protein: CASSLMSRGGDEQFF.

This clonotype occurred many times. V gene TRBV4-1 combines with J gene TRBJ1-4, with D possibly TRBD1 on 5 matching bases. From germline, CDR1 is MGHRA and CDR2 YSYEKL. Trimming took 4 bases from V and 3 from J, leaving 12 bases between them. The CDR3 is made up of 15 amino acids. CDR3 coding DNA: TGCGCCAGCAGCCCCAAATGGGGGGCTAATGAAAAACTGTTTTTT. Translating it yields CASSPKWGANEKLFF.

This chain links TRBV7-2 with TRBJ1-1; no reliable D call. Germline CDR1 is SGHTA and CDR2 is FQGNSA. This CDR3 spans 15 amino acids. V shed 3 bases and J shed 1 base, with 12 bases lying between them. CDR3 amino acids: CASSFALPQNTEAFF. The DNA of the CDR3 is TGTGCCAGCAGCTTTGCTCTCCCCCAGAACACTGAAGCTTTCTTT. The full variable domain, completed using reference TRBV7-2 and TRBJ1-1, is GAGVSQSPSNKVTEKGKDVELRCDPISGHTALYWYRQSLGQGLEFLIYFQGNSAPDKSGLPSDRFSAERTGGSVSTLTIQRTQQEDSAVYLCASSFALPQNTEAFFGQGTRLTVV.

The chain links TRBV12-3 or TRBV12-4 to TRBJ2-5; possibly TRBD1 for D (6 bases). Between the trimmed V and J ends, which lost 3 bases and 7 bases, there was a span of 24 bases. The CDR3 is 17 amino acids. CDR3 nucleotide sequence: TGTGCCAGCAGTTTGGGTCTGGCAGGGGCGTCACTACGGACCCAGTACTTC. Residues: CASSLGLAGASLRTQYF.

This clonotype was seen more than once but under ten times. The rearrangement uses TRBV19 and TRBJ1-5, with TRBD1 matching over 8 bases. Germline V gene data show CDR1 as LNHDA and CDR2 as SQIVND (reference sequence). The CDR3 is 15 amino acids. After removal of 7 bases from V and 1 base from J, the junction contained 6 bases not matched to a gene. CDR3 region: CASIDRGGSNQPQHF. The CDR3 DNA reads TGTGCCAGTATCGACAGGGGTGGAAGCAATCAGCCCCAGCATTTT.

There are a few counts of this clonotype. The chain carries TRBV7-9 and TRBJ1-3, with 9 bases fitting TRBD1. This CDR3 comprises 16 residues. J gave up 0 bases and V 4 bases, and 4 bases lay outside the gene matches. Per the germline V gene, CDR1 is SEHNR and CDR2 is FQNEAQ (reference sequence). CDR3 amino acids: CASSSQTGGSGNTIYF. In DNA, the CDR3 is TGTGCCAGCAGCTCCCAGACAGGGGGCTCTGGAAACACCATATATTTT.

In this sample, this clonotype turned up many times. The chain links TRBV5-1 to TRBJ2-1, with 8 bases lining up with TRBD2. V lost 5 bases to trimming and J lost 8 bases; unmatched junction nucleotides: 6. The CDR3 extends over 13 amino acids. CDR1 is SGHRS, CDR2 YFSETQ, per germline. The CDR3: CASSRAGVDEQFF. DNA for the CDR3: TGCGCCAGCAGTCGAGCGGGGGTCGATGAGCAGTTCTTC.

The rearrangement uses TRBV5-1 and TRBJ2-2; 12 bases are a match to TRBD2. The CDR3 contains 17 residues. V lost 4 bases to trimming and J lost 0 bases; unmatched junction nucleotides: 4. Germline lookup yields CDR1 SGHRS and CDR2 YFSETQ. CDR3 amino acids: CASSIGLAGPNTGELFF. The CDR3 region has the DNA TGCGCCAGCAGCATCGGACTAGCGGGACCGAACACCGGGGAGCTGTTTTTT.

As to this clonotype: This may stem from a read error, because a much larger clone lies one nucleotide away. The chain combines TRBV7-2 with TRBJ2-5, with TRBD2 as a possible D gene (6 bases). The germline V and J ends were trimmed by 1 base and 0 bases, with 6 bases remaining between them. The CDR3 totals 14 residues. CDR1 SGHTA and CDR2 FQGNSA come from the germline V gene. CDR3 sequence (DNA): TGTGCCAGCAGCTTAGGGGGGGACCAAGAGACCCAGTACTTC. Translation gives CASSLGGDQETQYF.

The V gene is TRBV6-1, the J gene TRBJ2-6; TRBD1 matches at 9 bases. CDR1 is MNHNS, CDR2 SASEGT, per germline. The CDR3 extends over 18 amino acids. With V trimmed by 6 bases and J by 0 bases, 9 bases remained unmatched. The CDR3 spells CASSPGTGYVSGANVLTF. CDR3 nucleotides: TGTGCCAGCAGCCCCGGGACAGGGTACGTCTCTGGGGCCAACGTCCTGACTTTC.

The rearrangement links TRBV29-1 to TRBJ1-1; 7 nucleotides agree with TRBD1. Germline V gene data show CDR1 as SQVTM and CDR2 as ANQGSEA. Trimming at V came to 5 bases and at J to 4 bases, leaving 7 bases not matched to a gene. The CDR3 loop spans 13 amino acids. CDR3: CSVRDREGTEAFF. The CDR3 coding sequence is TGCAGCGTTCGTGACAGGGAGGGCACTGAAGCTTTCTTT.

This clonotype was counted a few times. V gene TRBV20-1 combines with J gene TRBJ2-7; tentative D call: TRBD2 (6 bases). V lost 1 base, J lost 4 bases, and 11 bases lay in between. The CDR3 runs to 13 residues. Germline CDR1 reads DFQATT; CDR2 reads SNEGSKA (reference sequence). CDR3 in amino acids: CSARGSGVYEQYF. The CDR3 DNA reads TGCAGTGCTAGAGGGTCGGGGGTATACGAGCAGTACTTC.

V and J are TRBV5-1 and TRBJ2-3, with 13 bases aligning to TRBD2. The V segment lost 6 bases and the J segment 7 bases; nucleotides outside the gene matches: 11. The CDR3 runs to 16 residues. Germline V CDR1 and CDR2: SGHRS, YFSETQ. This CDR3 is CASKEGLAGAQNTQYF. The CDR3 nucleotides read TGCGCCAGCAAGGAAGGACTAGCGGGGGCACAAAATACGCAGTATTTT.

Ten or more counts support this clonotype. This sequence joins TRBV29-1 and TRBJ1-2; no definite D call. Germline V lookup: CDR1 SQVTM, CDR2 ANQGSEA. This CDR3 comprises 12 residues. V dropped 3 bases and J dropped 1 base, with 6 bases sitting between them. In nucleotides, the CDR3 is TGCAGCGTTGACGGGCTTAACTATGGCTACACCTTC. This sequence encodes CSVDGLNYGYTF.

This clonotype was seen only a few times. This chain connects TRBV20-1 to TRBJ1-5; D call uncertain. The CDR3 has 16 residues. With 1 base removed from V and 4 bases from J, the gap between germline ends came to 17 bases. CDR1 and CDR2 (germline): DFQATT, SNEGSKA (reference sequence). CDR3 residues: CSARVGGSIQNQPQHF. The DNA for the CDR3 is TGCAGTGCTAGAGTAGGAGGGTCAATACAAAATCAGCCCCAGCATTTT.

This chain joins TRBV5-1 and TRBJ1-2, with D hard to call. Between the trimmed V and J ends, which lost 0 bases and 0 bases, there was a span of 6 bases. There are 14 residues in the CDR3. The germline gives CDR1 SGHRS, CDR2 YFSETQ. CDR3 nucleotide sequence: TGCGCCAGCAGCTTGGGTCCATCTAACTATGGCTACACCTTC. It codes for CASSLGPSNYGYTF.

This clonotype occurred a few times. The genes are TRBV7-6 and TRBJ1-6; TRBD1 is a possible D gene (5 bases). Trimming pared 2 bases from V and 9 bases from J, leaving 14 bases between. The germline gives CDR1 SGHVS, CDR2 FNYEAQ. The CDR3 is 15 amino acids. CDR3 sequence: CASSLFTGEGSPLHF. The CDR3 region has the DNA TGTGCCAGCAGCTTATTTACGGGGGAGGGTTCACCCCTCCACTTT.

V and J are TRBV20-1 and TRBJ2-3; 9 nucleotides line up with TRBD2. The V and J ends lost 8 bases and 10 bases, in that order; junction bases with no gene match: 22. The germline CDR1 and CDR2 sequences are DFQATT and SNEGSKA (reference sequence). CDR3 size: 16 residues. This CDR3 reads CSSRSSGGDRYQAQYF. The CDR3 coding sequence is TGCAGTTCCCGGAGTAGCGGGGGTGACAGATACCAGGCGCAGTATTTT.

This clonotype was recorded a few times. This chain connects TRBV2 to TRBJ2-5; D might be TRBD2 (6 bases). The germline V gene encodes CDR1 SNHLY and CDR2 FYNNEI. The CDR3 contains 13 residues. The V end lost 10 bases, the J end lost 1 base, and 13 bases lay between the germline ends. CDR3 amino acids: CATRSGPQETQYF. CDR3 sequence (DNA): TGTGCCACCAGGAGCGGGCCCCAAGAGACCCAGTACTTC.

This clonotype showed up just a few times. The chain carries TRBV4-3 and TRBJ2-1; D is perhaps TRBD1 or TRBD2 (5 bases each). V lost 4 bases, J lost 9 bases, and 22 bases lay in between. The germline V gene encodes CDR1 LGHNA and CDR2 YSLEER. The CDR3 totals 16 residues. This chain's CDR3 is CASSLGRFSRGGEQFF. DNA of the CDR3: TGCGCCAGCAGCCTCGGAAGGTTTTCCCGGGGCGGTGAGCAGTTCTTC.

V and J are TRBV7-8 and TRBJ1-1; 11 nucleotides align to TRBD1. With 4 bases clipped from V and 1 base from J, the junction kept 20 bases outside the gene matches. CDR3 length equals 21 residues. Per the germline V gene, CDR1 is SGHVS and CDR2 is FQNEAQ. CDR3 nucleotide sequence: TGTGCCAGCAGCTCCCCCGACTTATGGGGACAGGGGGGAGGAGGGAACACTGAAGCTTTCTTT. Translated: CASSSPDLWGQGGGGNTEAFF.

This clonotype was observed a handful of times. V gene TRBV19 combines with J gene TRBJ1-5; the match to TRBD1 covers 7 bases. V trimming: 5 bases; J trimming: 6 bases; junction bases outside the gene matches: 13. The CDR3 runs 16 residues. Germline V gives CDR1 LNHDA, CDR2 SQIVND (reference sequence). DNA for the CDR3: TGTGCCAGTAGTGATCAAGGGGTACAGGGGCGTCAGCCCCAGCATTTT. It encodes CASSDQGVQGRQPQHF.

Points on this clonotype: The junction shows a germline mismatch at one end, possibly a read error. The gene calls are TRBV7-7 and TRBJ2-2, with D maybe TRBD1 (5 bases). Germline assignment: CDR1 SSHAT and CDR2 FNYEAQ (reference sequence). CDR3 length: 14 residues. CDR3 residues: CASSTKGANGELFF. CDR3 nucleotide sequence: TGTGCTAGCAGCACAAAAGGGGCCAACGGGGAGCTGTTTTTT.

The sample holds a few counts of this clonotype. This rearrangement joins TRBV21-1 to TRBJ2-7; no check of the table's D call, TRBD1, against the DNA was made. TRBV21-1 is a recognized pseudogene. The CDR3 has 16 residues. The CDR3 protein is CASSKGGQGAAYEQYV. CDR3 coding DNA: TGTGCCAGCAGCAAAGGAGGACAGGGGGCAGCCTACGAGCAGTACGTC.

The chain recombines TRBV11-2 with TRBJ2-5; D is undetermined. This CDR3 contains 14 residues. CDR1 and CDR2 from the germline V gene are SGHAT and FQNNGV. Trimming removed 3 bases from V and 4 bases from J, with 12 bases in between. CDR3 sequence: CASSLARALETQYF. The DNA for the CDR3 is TGTGCCAGCAGCTTGGCTCGAGCGTTAGAGACCCAGTACTTC.

The V and J genes are TRBV19 and TRBJ1-1; D gene unclear. The CDR3 covers 13 residues. CDR1 is LNHDA and CDR2 is SQIVND in the germline V gene (reference sequence). Trimming cost V 6 bases and J 4 bases, with 12 bases left between them. The CDR3, as DNA: TGTGCCAGTAGGCCGGACGGAGGCACTGAAGCTTTCTTT. Amino acids: CASRPDGGTEAFF. Supplemented by reference TRBV19 and TRBJ1-1, the full variable domain reads DGGITQSPKYLFRKEGQNVTLSCEQNLNHDAMYWYRQDPGQGLRLIYYSQIVNDFQKGDIAEGYSVSREKKESFPLTVTSAQKNPTAFYLCASRPDGGTEAFFGQGTRLTVV.

In its sample, this clonotype was seen a few times. V usage is TRBV19 and J usage is TRBJ2-2; the D gene could be TRBD1 or TRBD2 (5 bases each). V was pared by 6 bases and J by 0 bases, with 17 bases between. The V gene's germline CDR1 is LNHDA and CDR2 SQIVND (reference sequence). The CDR3 runs 17 residues. CDR3 amino acids: CASRRAHRSANTGELFF. The CDR3 DNA sequence: TGTGCCAGTAGGAGGGCACACAGGAGCGCGAACACCGGGGAGCTGTTTTTT. The full variable domain, completed using reference TRBV19 and TRBJ2-2, is DGGITQSPKYLFRKEGQNVTLSCEQNLNHDAMYWYRQDPGQGLRLIYYSQIVNDFQKGDIAEGYSVSREKKESFPLTVTSAQKNPTAFYLCASRRAHRSANTGELFFGEGSRLTVL.